The entry that follows covers one T cell receptor (beta chain) sequence. CDR1 and CDR2 from the germline V gene are SNHLY and FYNNEI. There are 14 residues in the CDR3. The V gene end was trimmed by 7 bases and the J gene end by 3 bases; junction bases not matched to a gene: 7. The sample belongs to a study of blood T cell repertoires in COVID-19. Across the whole study: Samples of COVID-19 (acute and convalescent) were obtained from the United States, Italy and Spain.

Per the original data handling: How many nucleated cells were present was estimated from reference gene primer amplification. Only in-frame clones appear in the TCRdb table, and some are missing; sequencing was by immunoSEQ multiplex PCR. V and J calls and clone size are given by that table; D and trimming were obtained from the DNA. The profile shows 45,000 to 55,000 clones, around four fifths of them singletons. The V gene is TRBV2, the J gene TRBJ1-2; 8 bases are a match to TRBD1. Sequencing used peripheral blood. This TCR came from a human donor in a cohort sampled during active COVID-19. CDR3 in DNA: TGTGCCAGCATCGAAGGCAGGGGGCACTATGGCTACACCTTC. Amino acids: CASIEGRGHYGYTF.